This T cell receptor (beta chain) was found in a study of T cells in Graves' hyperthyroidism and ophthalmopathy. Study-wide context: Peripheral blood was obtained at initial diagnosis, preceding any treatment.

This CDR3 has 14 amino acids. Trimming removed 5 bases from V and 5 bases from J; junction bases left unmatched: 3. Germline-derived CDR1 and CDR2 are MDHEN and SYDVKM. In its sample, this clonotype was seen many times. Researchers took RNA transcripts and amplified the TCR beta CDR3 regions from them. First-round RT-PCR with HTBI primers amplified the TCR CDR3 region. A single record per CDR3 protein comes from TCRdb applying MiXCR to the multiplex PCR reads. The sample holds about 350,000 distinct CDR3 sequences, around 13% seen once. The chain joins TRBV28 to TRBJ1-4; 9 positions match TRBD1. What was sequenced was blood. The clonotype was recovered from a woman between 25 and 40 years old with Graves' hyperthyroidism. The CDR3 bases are TGTGCCAGCAGTACCGGGACAGGGAATGAAAAACTGTTTTTT. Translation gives CASSTGTGNEKLFF.